These 26 T cell receptor beta chains were sequenced from one sample in a study of blood T cell repertoires in COVID-19. Some clones are missing from TCRdb's copy, which holds only in-frame ones; the method was immunoSEQ multiplex PCR. The sample holds approximately 160,000 clones, 83% seen once. Sequences were obtained from PBMCs or T cells enriched from blood (not recorded which). The receptors originated from a woman between 50 and 59 years old who had recovered from COVID-19.

V usage is TRBV4-1 and J usage is TRBJ1-5, with D possibly TRBD1 on 6 matching bases. The CDR3 sequence is 14 residues long. Germline values: CDR1 MGHRA, CDR2 YSYEKL. Trimming left V 4 bases short and J 7 bases short, with 14 bases between. Written as DNA, the CDR3 is TGCGCCAGCAGCCCGCGGGGGGCCGGACAGCCCCAGCATTTT. It encodes CASSPRGAGQPQHF.

In this sample, this clone turned up once. V gene TRBV28 combines with J gene TRBJ1-2; 7 bases are a match to TRBD1. With V trimmed by 3 bases and J by 4 bases, 5 bases remained unmatched. The germline V gene has CDR1 MDHEN and CDR2 SYDVKM. The CDR3 extends over 14 amino acids. The CDR3 reads CASSFVGTAYGYTF. The CDR3 nucleotides are TGTGCCAGCAGTTTCGTAGGGACAGCCTATGGCTACACCTTC.

This chain links TRBV6-5 with TRBJ1-2, with 8 bases aligning to TRBD1. This CDR3 is built from 14 residues. CDR1 MNHEY and CDR2 SVGAGI come from the germline V gene. The V and J ends lost 4 bases and 7 bases, in that order; junction bases with no gene match: 8. The CDR3 nucleotides read TGTGCCAGCAGTTCAGGACAGGGAGAGGGTGGCTACACCTTC. Translated, it gives CASSSGQGEGGYTF.

This clone was observed once. The V and J genes are TRBV7-9 and TRBJ2-5; 9 bases are shared with TRBD1. V was pared by 5 bases and J by 5 bases, with 3 bases of the junction left unmatched. This CDR3 has 13 amino acids. Germline V gene sequence: CDR1 SEHNR, CDR2 FQNEAQ (reference sequence). CDR3 protein: CASSRGQGETQYF. CDR3 in DNA: TGTGCCAGCAGCCGAGGACAGGGGGAGACCCAGTACTTC.

The genes are TRBV6-2 or TRBV6-3 and TRBJ1-1; 7 nucleotides match TRBD1. J gave up 7 bases and V 0 bases, and 14 bases lay outside the gene matches. The CDR3 is 17 residues long. Germline CDR1 reads MNHEY; CDR2 reads SVGEGT. CDR3 amino acids: CASSYSGRGQGDFEAFF. The CDR3 bases are TGTGCCAGCAGTTACTCGGGGCGGGGCCAGGGGGATTTTGAAGCTTTCTTT.

This clone is a singleton in its sample. The rearrangement links TRBV29-1 to TRBJ1-1; D is undetermined. Germline V CDR1 and CDR2: SQVTM, ANQGSEA. Trimming removed 6 bases from V and 6 bases from J, with 14 bases in between. This CDR3 comprises 12 residues. The DNA for the CDR3 is TGCAGCGTACAACCACAGTGGGCTGAAGCTTTCTTT. Translation gives CSVQPQWAEAFF. The full variable domain, completed using reference TRBV29-1 and TRBJ1-1, is SAVISQKPSRDICQRGTSLTIQCQVDSQVTMMFWYRQQPGQSLTLIATANQGSEATYESGFVIDKFPISRPNLTFSTLTVSNMSPEDSSIYLCSVQPQWAEAFFGQGTRLTVV.

The V gene is TRBV27, the J gene TRBJ1-1; D gene uncertain. The germline V gene encodes CDR1 MNHEY and CDR2 SMNVEV (reference sequence). Trimming took 6 bases from V and 7 from J, leaving 24 bases between them. CDR3 length: 16 residues. The CDR3 sequence: CASSPSASFLGSEAFF. The CDR3 DNA is TGTGCCAGCAGCCCTTCGGCTTCGTTTTTGGGCAGTGAAGCTTTCTTT.

The chain links TRBV28 to TRBJ1-2; weak D call: TRBD1 (5 bases). This CDR3 is 14 amino acids long. Trimming removed 1 base from V and 4 bases from J, with 10 bases in between. Germline assignment: CDR1 MDHEN and CDR2 SYDVKM. The CDR3 is CASSLYQGGYGYTF. The CDR3 bases are TGTGCCAGCAGTTTATATCAGGGCGGCTATGGCTACACCTTC.

The gene calls are TRBV3-1 (or the pseudogene TRBV3-2) and TRBJ2-3; 8 bases are a match to TRBD2. J lost 6 bases, V lost 0 bases, and 8 bases had no gene match. Germline V gene data show CDR1 as LGHDT and CDR2 as YNNKEL (reference sequence). The length of the CDR3 is 16 residues. The CDR3 region is CASSQELPSGSDTQYF. The DNA for the CDR3 is TGTGCCAGCAGCCAAGAATTGCCCAGCGGGAGCGATACGCAGTATTTT.

The V and J genes are TRBV24-1 and TRBJ1-2, with TRBD1 matching 8 bases. CDR1 is KGHDR, CDR2 SFDVKD, per germline. V lost 2 bases and J lost 8; bases outside the gene matches: 6. The CDR3 consists of 14 residues. The CDR3 DNA follows: TGTGCCACCAGTGATTCGGACAGGGTAGGAGGCTACACCTTC. Protein: CATSDSDRVGGYTF.

The chain links TRBV15 to TRBJ2-7, with 10 bases aligning to TRBD2. V gave up 4 bases and J gave up 7 bases; unmatched junction bases: 10. Per germline, CDR1 LNHNV and CDR2 YYDKDF (reference sequence). This CDR3 has 15 amino acids. Here the CDR3 reads CATSNSLAGVGEQYV. In DNA form, the CDR3 reads TGTGCCACCAGCAATAGCCTAGCGGGAGTTGGAGAGCAGTACGTC.

The rearrangement links TRBV27 to TRBJ1-2, with 10 positions matching TRBD1. The CDR3 runs 16 residues. Trimming took 8 bases from V and 6 from J; bases not matched to a gene: 15. Germline CDR1 reads MNHEY; CDR2 reads SMNVEV (reference sequence). The CDR3 reads CASRRTGGGSTDGYTF. CDR3 DNA sequence: TGTGCCAGCCGTCGGACAGGGGGTGGGTCCACTGATGGCTACACCTTC.

This clone was seen once. J is TRBJ1-1 and V is TRBV10-2, with D uncertain. Per the germline V gene, CDR1 is WSHSY and CDR2 is SAAADI. Trimming took 4 bases from V and 7 from J, leaving 7 bases between them. The CDR3 is made up of 11 amino acids. The CDR3 is CASSATSEAFF. Here the CDR3 DNA reads TGCGCCAGCAGTGCAACAAGTGAAGCTTTCTTT.

The genes are TRBV6-2 or TRBV6-3 and TRBJ1-3, with unresolved D. The germline V gene encodes CDR1 MNHEY and CDR2 SVGEGT. CDR3 length: 12 residues. The V and J ends lost 5 bases and 0 bases respectively, with 2 bases between them. This chain's CDR3 is CASSLSGNTIYF. The CDR3 region has the DNA TGTGCCAGCAGTCTCTCTGGAAACACCATATATTTT.

Only a few counts were recorded for this clone. The chain carries TRBV28 and TRBJ1-2; tentative D call: TRBD1 (6 bases). Germline lookup yields CDR1 MDHEN and CDR2 SYDVKM. Trimming shortened V by 6 bases and J by 4 bases, and 18 bases separated the two germline ends. The length of the CDR3 is 15 residues. The CDR3 sequence is CASSLPQGQGYGYTF. DNA of the CDR3: TGTGCCAGCAGCCTCCCTCAGGGGCAGGGCTATGGCTACACCTTC.

About this clone: This CDR3 is also generated by other DNA sequences in the sample. The gene calls are TRBV9 and TRBJ1-5; the D is unclear. The germline V gene has CDR1 SGDLS and CDR2 YYNGEE. V was cut by 0 bases and J by 6 bases, with 7 bases left in between. The CDR3 runs 13 residues. The CDR3 DNA reads TGTGCCAGCAGCGTAGGAGGAAGTCAGCCCCAGCATTTT. It codes for CASSVGGSQPQHF.

The gene calls are TRBV7-2 and TRBJ2-1; 7 bases agree with TRBD1. CDR3 length: 13 amino acids. After removal of 8 bases from V and 5 bases from J, the junction contained 6 bases not matched to a gene. Germline V gene sequence: CDR1 SGHTA, CDR2 FQGNSA. CDR3 loop: CASLGQNHNEQFF. The DNA for the CDR3 is TGTGCCAGCTTGGGACAGAACCACAATGAGCAGTTCTTC.

The chain joins TRBV6-2 or TRBV6-3 to TRBJ2-7, with a weak D call TRBD1 (5 bases). Germline CDR1 is MNHEY and CDR2 is SVGEGT. The CDR3 spans 13 residues. The V end lost 2 bases, the J end lost 6 bases, and 11 bases lay between the germline ends. The CDR3 loop reads CASSYGLGLEQYV. In DNA form, the CDR3 reads TGTGCCAGCAGTTACGGTCTGGGGCTCGAGCAGTACGTC.

The chain combines TRBV12-3 or TRBV12-4 with TRBJ1-2; D is unresolved. This CDR3 has 12 amino acids. Trimming took 5 bases from V and 8 from J, leaving 12 bases between them. In DNA form, the CDR3 reads TGTGCCAGCAGTCCGGGCGGAGGGGGCTACACCTTC. Amino acid sequence: CASSPGGGGYTF.

CDR3 in amino acids: CASSPGDSDGQPQHF. The CDR3 DNA reads as TGCGCCAGCAGCCCCGGGGACTCCGACGGTCAGCCCCAGCATTTT. The J gene is TRBJ1-5, the V gene TRBV5-1; a weak D match, TRBD1 (5 bases). The V end lost 4 bases, the J end lost 6 bases, and 17 bases lay between the germline ends. CDR1 is SGHRS and CDR2 is YFSETQ in the germline V gene. The CDR3 length is 15 residues.

The chain recombines TRBV6-2 or TRBV6-3 with TRBJ1-2; the D gene is possibly TRBD1 (5 bases). This CDR3 is 15 amino acids long. The germline gives CDR1 MNHEY, CDR2 SVGEGT. Trimming shortened V by 6 bases and J by 6 bases, and 20 bases separated the two germline ends. CDR3 sequence reads: CASSPGGTSGNGYTF. The CDR3, as DNA: TGTGCCAGCAGCCCCGGGGGGACGTCCGGCAATGGCTACACCTTC.

The chain has TRBV7-8 and TRBJ2-3, with TRBD2 matching over 10 bases. Germline CDR1 is SGHVS and CDR2 is FQNEAQ. The CDR3 length is 17 residues. V was clipped by 6 bases and J by 4 bases; unmatched bases: 13. The CDR3, as DNA: TGTGCCAGCAGTCTAGGACTAGCGGCCCCGGGGGCAGATACGCAGTATTTT. Amino acids: CASSLGLAAPGADTQYF. The entire variable domain, with the rest obtained from reference TRBV7-8 and TRBJ2-3, is as follows: GAGVSQSPRYKVAKRGQDVALRCDPISGHVSLFWYQQALGQGPEFLTYFQNEAQLDKSGLPSDRFFAERPEGSVSTLKIQRTQQEDSAVYLCASSLGLAAPGADTQYFGPGTRLTVL.

The chain has TRBV10-3 and TRBJ1-1, with D maybe TRBD1 (5 bases). V was cut by 2 bases and J by 2 bases, with 15 bases left in between. Looked up from germline, CDR1 is ENHRY and CDR2 is SYGVKD. The CDR3 loop spans 16 amino acids. CDR3 region: CAISEDSLVRNTEAFF. The CDR3, as DNA: TGTGCCATCAGTGAGGACAGTCTAGTCCGAAACACTGAAGCTTTCTTT.

This chain uses TRBV4-1 with TRBJ2-7, with 11 positions matching TRBD2. Trimming removed 0 bases from V and 4 bases from J; junction bases left unmatched: 11. The germline V gene has CDR1 MGHRA and CDR2 YSYEKL. The CDR3 loop spans 18 amino acids. The CDR3 bases are TGCGCCAGCAGCCAAGATCTAGGGACTAGCGGAACTTATTACGAGCAGTACGTC. Translated: CASSQDLGTSGTYYEQYV.

V is TRBV18 and J is TRBJ2-7; no clear D. CDR3 length equals 13 residues. Per the germline V gene, CDR1 is KGHSH and CDR2 is LQKENI. The V end lost 5 bases, the J end lost 4 bases, and 12 bases lay between the germline ends. CDR3 residues: CASSVSNGYEQYV. CDR3 in DNA: TGTGCCAGCTCAGTATCTAATGGTTACGAGCAGTACGTC.

Notes on this clone: Different DNA sequences within this sample yield the same CDR3. The gene calls are TRBV24-1 and TRBJ2-2; TRBD1 aligns across 9 bases. Per germline, CDR1 KGHDR and CDR2 SFDVKD. V was pared by 7 bases and J by 4 bases, with 3 bases of the junction left unmatched. This CDR3 has 14 amino acids. CDR3 loop: CATRGQGGTGELFF. DNA for the CDR3: TGTGCCACCAGGGGACAGGGTGGCACCGGGGAGCTGTTTTTT.